This T cell receptor (beta chain) appears in the sequencing data of a study of radiotherapy plus CTLA-4 blockade in lung cancer. This CDR3 contains 16 residues. Germline V gene data show CDR1 as SGDLS and CDR2 as YYNGEE. Trimming pared 4 bases from V and 7 bases from J, leaving 20 bases between. Assay used: immunoSEQ multiplex PCR; TCRdb lists only in-frame clones, some missing. The repertoire holds approximately 67,000 clones, over 80% seen once, with roughly 4% in the top ten. On this clone itself: Its target is unknown.

Study-level findings and limits: Clones derived from tumor TCRs expanded in blood after radiotherapy plus ipilimumab. Among reported predictors of response, early blood T cell clone dynamics with interferon-beta performed best.

This chain connects TRBV9 to TRBJ2-2; tentatively, D is TRBD1 (5 bases). This TCR derives from a human donor with non-small cell lung cancer who had a partial response to radiotherapy plus ipilimumab. This specimen was peripheral blood, taken from a patient treated with radiotherapy plus ipilimumab. The CDR3 DNA follows: TGTGCCAGCAGCCCCCGGGTTGCGGACACGAACGGGGAGCTGTTTTTT. Translating gives CASSPRVADTNGELFF.